This TCR beta chain was recorded in a study of OX40 agonist ivuxolimab in advanced cancers. On the study more broadly: Three dose-escalation patients had partial responses: one with hepatocellular carcinoma and two with cutaneous melanoma.

Libraries were prepared by immunoSEQ multiplex PCR; TCRdb keeps only in-frame clonotypes and omits some of them. Here the sample spans 55,000 to 75,000 clones, 82% being singletons. Germline V gives CDR1 MNHEY, CDR2 SVGAGI. CDR3 length: 14 residues. V was shortened by 6 bases and J by 3 bases, with 11 bases between the two germline ends. Sequenced here: CD4+ or CD8+ T cells sorted from blood, sampled in a trial of the OX40 agonist ivuxolimab. The chain carries TRBV6-5 and TRBJ2-2; D gene unclear. This clonotype was obtained from an adult with an advanced solid tumor such as melanoma, head and neck, liver or kidney cancer. The CDR3 DNA follows: TGTGCCAGCAGGCCACCTAGATACACCGGGGAGCTGTTTTTT. Its translation: CASRPPRYTGELFF.